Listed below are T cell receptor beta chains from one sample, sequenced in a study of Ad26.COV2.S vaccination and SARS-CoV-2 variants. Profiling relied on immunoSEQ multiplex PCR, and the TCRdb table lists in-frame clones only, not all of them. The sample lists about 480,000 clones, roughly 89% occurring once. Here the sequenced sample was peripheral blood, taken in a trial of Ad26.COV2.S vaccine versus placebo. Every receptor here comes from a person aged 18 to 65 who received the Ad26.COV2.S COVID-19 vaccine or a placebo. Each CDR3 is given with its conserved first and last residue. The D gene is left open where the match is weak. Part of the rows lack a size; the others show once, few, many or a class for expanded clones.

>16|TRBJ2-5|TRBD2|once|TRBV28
TGTGCCAGCAGTTACCCGCTGTCGGGGGGAGGAGAGACCCAGTACTTC
CASSYPLSGGGETQYF
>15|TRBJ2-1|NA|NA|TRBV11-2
TGTGCCAGCATCGCGGGACTCCCTTTGGGGAATGAGCAGTTCTTC
CASIAGLPLGNEQFF
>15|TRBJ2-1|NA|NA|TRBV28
TGTGCCAGCAGTTTACGGGGGAGGCGCTACAATGAGCAGTTCTTC
CASSLRGRRYNEQFF
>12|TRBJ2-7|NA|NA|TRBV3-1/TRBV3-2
TGTGCCAGCAGCCAAGATGTCTACGAGCAGTACTTC
CASSQDVYEQYF
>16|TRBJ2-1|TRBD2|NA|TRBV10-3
TGTGCCATCAGTGAGTCACGAGCGGGAGCCTACAATGAGCAGTTCTTC
CAISESRAGAYNEQFF
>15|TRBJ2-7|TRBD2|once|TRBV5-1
TGCGCCAGCAGCTCGGGGACTAGCGGCCCGGTTGAGCAGTACTTC
CASSSGTSGPVEQYF
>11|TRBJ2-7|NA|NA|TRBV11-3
TGTGCCAGCCAGGCCAACTACGAGCAGTACTTC
CASQANYEQYF
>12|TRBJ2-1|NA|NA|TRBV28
TGTGCCAGCACCTTCGCCTACAATGAGCAGTTCTTC
CASTFAYNEQFF
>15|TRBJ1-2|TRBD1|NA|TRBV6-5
TGTGCCAGCAGTTACTCTAACAGGGGTAACTATGGCTACACCTTC
CASSYSNRGNYGYTF
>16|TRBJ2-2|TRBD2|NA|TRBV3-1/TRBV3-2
TGTGCCAGCAGTCTCACTAGCGGGGTTAACACCGGGGAGCTGTTTTTT
CASSLTSGVNTGELFF
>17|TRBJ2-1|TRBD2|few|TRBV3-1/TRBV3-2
TGTGCCAGCAGCCTACACAGCCTAGCGGGAGTTATGAATGAGCAGTTCTTC
CASSLHSLAGVMNEQFF
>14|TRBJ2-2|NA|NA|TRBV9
TGTGCCAGCAGCCAAGGGTTAAACACCGGGGAGCTGTTTTTT
CASSQGLNTGELFF
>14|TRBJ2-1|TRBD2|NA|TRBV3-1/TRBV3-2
TGTGCCAGCAGAGTATCGGGACTAAGGGCTGAGCAGTTCTTC
CASRVSGLRAEQFF
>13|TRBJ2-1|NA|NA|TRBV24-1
TGTGCCACCAGTGACCCTGGGACACCCTCACAGTTCTTC
CATSDPGTPSQFF
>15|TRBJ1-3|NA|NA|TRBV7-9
TGTGCCAGCAGCTTAATGTCGACAGGCGGAAACACCATATATTTT
CASSLMSTGGNTIYF
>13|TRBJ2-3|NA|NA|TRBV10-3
TGTGCCATCAGTGACGGTCCCACAGATACGCAGTATTTT
CAISDGPTDTQYF
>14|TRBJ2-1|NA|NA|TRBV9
TGTGCCAGCAGCGTAGAGGGCTCCTACAATGAGCAGTTCTTC
CASSVEGSYNEQFF
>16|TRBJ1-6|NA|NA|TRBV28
TGTGCCAGCAGTACTACAGGGAGGTCCTATAATTCACCCCTCCACTTT
CASSTTGRSYNSPLHF
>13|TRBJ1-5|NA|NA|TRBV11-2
TGTGCCAGCAGCTTAGGGGGGACTCAGCCCCAGCATTTT
CASSLGGTQPQHF
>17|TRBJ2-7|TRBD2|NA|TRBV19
TGTGCCTCCGGGGGAACTAGCGGGATCCGGGACAGGAACGAGCAGTACTTC
CASGGTSGIRDRNEQYF
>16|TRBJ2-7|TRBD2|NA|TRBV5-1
TGCGCCAGCAGCCCGGGACTAGCGGGAACCCCCTGGGAGCAGTACTTC
CASSPGLAGTPWEQYF
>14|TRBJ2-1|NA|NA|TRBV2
TGTGCCAGCGTTCTGGACGAGCCCTACAATGAGCAGTTCTTC
CASVLDEPYNEQFF
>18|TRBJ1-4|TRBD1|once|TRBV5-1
TGCGCCAGCAGGGAGGAAACTGTTGGGACAGGCCCCCCGGGAGGACTGTTTTTT
CASREETVGTGPPGGLFF
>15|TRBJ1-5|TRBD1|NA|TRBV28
TGTGCCAGCAGTGAGATACAGGGGGCAGGACAGCCCCAGCATTTT
CASSEIQGAGQPQHF
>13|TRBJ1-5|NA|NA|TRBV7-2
TGTGCCAGCAGCTTGCGGTCCCCTGAGCCCCAGCATTTT
CASSLRSPEPQHF
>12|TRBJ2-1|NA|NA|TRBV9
TGTGCCAGCAGTCCTAACTACAATGAGCAGTTCTTC
CASSPNYNEQFF
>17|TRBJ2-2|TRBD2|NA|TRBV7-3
TGTGCCAGCAGCTTAGTCCCCGGGACTAGCGACACCGGGGAGCTGTTTTTT
CASSLVPGTSDTGELFF
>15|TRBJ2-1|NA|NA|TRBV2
TGTGCCAGCAGTGATAGCTCAAGGAGGTACAATGAGCAGTTCTTC
CASSDSSRRYNEQFF
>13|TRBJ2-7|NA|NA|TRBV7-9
TGTGCCAGCAGCTGGGACGGCTCCTACGAGCAGTACTTC
CASSWDGSYEQYF
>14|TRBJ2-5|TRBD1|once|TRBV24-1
TGTGCCACGGGAGGGGACAGGGGGCGTGAGACCCAGTACTTC
CATGGDRGRETQYF
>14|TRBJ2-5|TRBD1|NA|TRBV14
TGTGCCAGCAGCCCGATTACAGGGGAAGAGACCCAGTACTTC
CASSPITGEETQYF
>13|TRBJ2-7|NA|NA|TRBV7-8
TGTGCCAGCAGCAAAGTCCGGATCTCCGAGCAGTACTTC
CASSKVRISEQYF
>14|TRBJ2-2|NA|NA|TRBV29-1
TGCAGCGCCGGCCGGGGGGCTGGTGTGGGGGAGCTGTTTTTT
CSAGRGAGVGELFF
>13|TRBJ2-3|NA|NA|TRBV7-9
TGTGCCAGCAGTTGGCCAGTCCGAGATACGCAGTATTTT
CASSWPVRDTQYF
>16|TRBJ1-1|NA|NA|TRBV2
TGTGCCAGCCAGTACGGGAGGGGGTCTCTCGGCACTGAAGCTTTCTTT
CASQYGRGSLGTEAFF
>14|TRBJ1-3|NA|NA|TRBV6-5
TGTGCCAGCAGTTCCATACACTCTGGAAACACCATATATTTT
CASSSIHSGNTIYF
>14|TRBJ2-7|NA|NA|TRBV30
TGTGCCTGGAGTGTAGGTCAGGGGGGCCACGAGCAGTACTTC
CAWSVGQGGHEQYF
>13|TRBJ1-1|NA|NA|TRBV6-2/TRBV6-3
TGTGCCAGCATCCCCTCCGGGGGGACTGAAGCTTTCTTT
CASIPSGGTEAFF
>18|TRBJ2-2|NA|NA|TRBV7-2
TGTGCCAGCAGCTTAATGATTGGACTAAACGCGAACACCGGGGAGCTGTTTTTT
CASSLMIGLNANTGELFF
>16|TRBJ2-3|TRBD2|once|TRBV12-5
TGTGCTAGTGGCTTTACACTAGCGGCAATTCCAGATACGCAGTATTTT
CASGFTLAAIPDTQYF
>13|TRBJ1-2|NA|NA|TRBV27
TGTGCCAGCAGTTTATCAGGGGCCTATGGCTACACCTTC
CASSLSGAYGYTF
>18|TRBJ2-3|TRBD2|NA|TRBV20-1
TGCAGTGCTAGTTCCGGACTAGCGGGAGGTGGCAGCACAGATACGCAGTATTTT
CSASSGLAGGGSTDTQYF
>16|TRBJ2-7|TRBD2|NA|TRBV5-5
TGTGCCAGCAGCTTGGAGTCTAGCGGGAGGGTCTACGAGCAGTACTTC
CASSLESSGRVYEQYF
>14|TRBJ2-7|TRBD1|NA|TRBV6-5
TGTGCCAGCGTCCACCCTAGGGGACAGCACGAGCAGTACTTC
CASVHPRGQHEQYF
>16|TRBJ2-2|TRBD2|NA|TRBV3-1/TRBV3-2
TGTGCCAGCAGCTACGGGACTACCTCAAACACCGGGGAGCTGTTTTTT
CASSYGTTSNTGELFF
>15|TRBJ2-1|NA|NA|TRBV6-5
TGTGCCAGCGGACCGTCAGACAGGAGGGACAATGAGCAGTTCTTC
CASGPSDRRDNEQFF